Below are 15 T cell receptor beta chains sequenced from a single sample in a study of vaccination and CD4 T cells after COVID-19. Sequencing of the DNA from cultured CD4+ T cells was carried out with the Oncomine TCR Beta short-read assay. TCRdb called the PCR reads again in MiXCR, with one record for every CDR3 protein. The sample shows about 17,000 distinct CDR3 sequences, 40% of them seen only once. Treatment defined: roughly 11-day PBMC culture with coronavirus spike peptide pools or control peptides (ViraFEST assay). These receptors are not linked to any known antigen. Material: CD4+ T cells from blood, cultured in vitro. All receptors come from a human donor who had recovered from COVID-19.

V usage is TRBV21-1 and J usage is TRBJ1-5; no DNA check was done on the table's D call, TRBD1. TRBV21-1 is designated a pseudogene. The CDR3 totals 14 residues. This CDR3 reads CASRRTGSNQPQHF. The CDR3 nucleotides read TGTGCCAGCAGGAGGACAGGGAGCAATCAGCCCCAGCATTTT.

The genes are TRBV6-4 and TRBJ2-3; D may be TRBD1 (6 bases). Germline CDR1 is MRHNA and CDR2 is SNTAGT. The CDR3 spans 14 residues. Trimming removed 6 bases from V and 1 base from J, with 11 bases in between. In nucleotides, the CDR3 is TGTGCCAGCAGCCAGACAGGCGGCACAGATACGCAGTATTTT. It codes for CASSQTGGTDTQYF.

J is TRBJ2-2 and V is TRBV7-6; D unresolved. The CDR3 spans 17 residues. Trimming shortened V by 5 bases and J by 0 bases, and 16 bases separated the two germline ends. CDR1 is SGHVS and CDR2 is FNYEAQ in the germline V gene. CDR3 residues: CASSHPIARPNTGELFF. DNA for the CDR3: TGTGCCAGCAGCCACCCGATTGCGCGCCCGAACACCGGGGAGCTGTTTTTT.

The chain links TRBV6-1 to TRBJ2-7; TRBD2 agrees at 10 bases. J lost 4 bases, V lost 1 base, and 7 bases had no gene match. The CDR3 totals 16 residues. From germline, CDR1 is MNHNS and CDR2 SASEGT. The CDR3 coding sequence is TGTGCCAGCAGTGAAGGGGGAGCGGGAGGGCAGTACGAGCAGTACTTC. Its translation: CASSEGGAGGQYEQYF.

The chain joins TRBV12-3 or TRBV12-4 to TRBJ1-1; D may be TRBD1 (6 bases). The CDR3 spans 14 residues. Deletions cut 3 bases from V and 3 bases from J, with 11 bases between. The CDR3 nucleotides are TGTGCCAGCAGTTTCGGGGGGGCGGACACTGAAGCTTTCTTT. This sequence encodes CASSFGGADTEAFF.

V gene TRBV27 combines with J gene TRBJ2-3; D call uncertain. The CDR3 runs to 14 residues. Per germline, CDR1 MNHEY and CDR2 SMNVEV (reference sequence). V was cut by 0 bases and J by 2 bases, with 6 bases left in between. CDR3 DNA sequence: TGTGCCAGCAGTTTATCGCTCTACACAGATACGCAGTATTTT. As protein: CASSLSLYTDTQYF.

The table lists this clonotype with a few counts. The V gene is TRBV20-1, the J gene TRBJ2-2; 7 bases align to TRBD1. The CDR3 loop spans 14 amino acids. Per germline, CDR1 DFQATT and CDR2 SNEGSKA (reference sequence). V was clipped by 5 bases and J by 0 bases; unmatched bases: 3. The CDR3, as DNA: TGCAGTGCTCGGGACAGTTCGAACACCGGGGAGCTGTTTTTT. Translating it yields CSARDSSNTGELFF.

The chain combines TRBV9 with TRBJ2-7, with 8 bases aligning to TRBD1. CDR3 length: 15 amino acids. Trimming cost V 3 bases and J 4 bases; bases outside gene matches: 9. From germline, CDR1 is SGDLS and CDR2 YYNGEE. The CDR3: CASSARPQGAYEQYF. Here the CDR3 DNA reads TGTGCCAGCAGCGCCCGACCCCAGGGGGCTTACGAGCAGTACTTC. Together with reference TRBV9 and TRBJ2-7, the CDR3 gives the full variable domain: DSGVTQTPKHLITATGQRVTLRCSPRSGDLSVYWYQQSLDQGLQFLIQYYNGEERAKGNILERFSAQQFPDLHSELNLSSLELGDSALYFCASSARPQGAYEQYFGPGTRLTVT.

In its sample, this clonotype was seen a few times. This chain joins TRBV28 and TRBJ1-5, with TRBD1 identical over 7 bases. Germline values: CDR1 MDHEN, CDR2 SYDVKM. V dropped 1 base and J dropped 8; count of bases not matched to a gene: 8. This CDR3 comprises 15 residues. The CDR3 protein is CASSLSGTGVKPQHF. The CDR3 DNA is TGTGCCAGCAGTTTATCCGGAACAGGGGTTAAGCCCCAGCATTTT.

The rearrangement joins TRBV21-1 to TRBJ1-2. TRBV21-1 corresponds to a pseudogene. The CDR3 spans 12 residues. The CDR3: CASSNRNYGYTF. In nucleotides, the CDR3 is TGTGCCAGCAGCAACAGAAACTATGGCTACACCTTC.

This rearrangement joins TRBV20-1 to TRBJ2-3; 10 bases line up with TRBD2. Trimming at V came to 5 bases and at J to 0 bases, leaving 14 bases not matched to a gene. This CDR3 has 18 amino acids. Germline V gene data show CDR1 as DFQATT and CDR2 as SNEGSKA (reference sequence). In DNA form, the CDR3 reads TGCAGTGCTGATAAACGGTCTAGCGGGAGTTTAAGCACAGATACGCAGTATTTT. Its protein product is CSADKRSSGSLSTDTQYF.

This clonotype came up a few times. Here the CDR3 DNA reads TGCAGCGTTGAAGAGCGCTCGGTGGACAGGGATGGCTACACCTTC. Amino acids: CSVEERSVDRDGYTF. The chain is built from TRBV29-1 and TRBJ1-2; the match to TRBD1 covers 8 bases. The ends lost 0 bases at V and 6 bases at J; junction bases unmatched: 9. Germline CDR1 is SQVTM and CDR2 is ANQGSEA. The CDR3 extends over 15 amino acids.

The rearrangement links TRBV19 to TRBJ2-7; D is perhaps TRBD2 (6 bases). The CDR3 is 13 residues long. Germline values: CDR1 LNHDA, CDR2 SQIVND (reference sequence). V gave up 6 bases and J gave up 5 bases, with 14 bases separating them. The CDR3 sequence: CASRRNGGDEQYF. The CDR3, as DNA: TGTGCCAGTAGACGAAACGGGGGTGACGAGCAGTACTTC.

The V and J genes are TRBV28 and TRBJ2-2; 7 bases are a match to TRBD2. Germline lookup yields CDR1 MDHEN and CDR2 SYDVKM. With V trimmed by 6 bases and J by 4 bases, 2 bases remained unmatched. This CDR3 is 13 amino acids long. CDR3 residues: CASSSGGTGELFF. Here the CDR3 DNA reads TGTGCCAGCAGCTCGGGGGGCACCGGGGAGCTGTTTTTT.

The sample holds a few counts of this clonotype. This chain connects TRBV5-1 to TRBJ2-2; D is perhaps TRBD1 or TRBD2 (5 bases each). V dropped 2 bases and J dropped 7 bases, with 12 bases sitting between them. Germline CDR1 and CDR2: SGHRS and YFSETQ. The CDR3 is made up of 14 amino acids. The CDR3 coding sequence is TGCGCCAGCAGCTTTTCGGGGCCTAGCGGGGAGCTGTTTTTT. It codes for CASSFSGPSGELFF.